This T cell receptor (beta chain) was found in a study of blood T cell repertoires in COVID-19 (dated by TCRdb to 2018 to 2020). Study-wide context: Samples covering the acute and convalescent phases of COVID-19 were provided by collaborators in the United States, Italy and Spain. Deeply sampled blood TCRbeta repertoires from subjects exposed to, actively infected with, or recovered from COVID-19 were included in the dataset. The samples were drawn from the first 160 participants of the ongoing ImmuneRACE study and from 950 to 1,500 subjects provided by 6 global collaborators. The repertoires were released in a freely available public database intended as a resource for research on the immune response to SARS-CoV-2. The prospective study material was composed of cDNA or gDNA derived from T cells, B-cell-depleted T cells, or PBMCs. HLA class I and class II types, where available, came from metadata supplied by the sample provider rather than from assay-based typing. Sample metadata almost always included a de-identified subject ID, COVID-19 status, age in years and sex. The research as a whole found: How much clinical and demographic metadata was included differed by source and by participant, and the metadata was provided uncurated.

The immunoSEQ Assay, a bias-controlled multiplex PCR, was used to amplify TCRbeta CDR3 regions from genomic DNA. For the original study's pipeline: The number of nucleated cells in each sample was estimated from the amplification of reference gene primers within the assay. To quantify the absolute abundance of each unique TCRbeta CDR3 rearrangement, sequence reads were collapsed and filtered. Productive Simpson clonality was computed per sample as the square root of Simpson's diversity index over productive rearrangements. The table was pulled from immuneACCESS by TCRdb, which kept in-frame rearrangements only. Such tables lose some clones; where checked, under half of the loss comes from unresolved V genes, and the rest has no known cause. V and J calls and clone size are those listed in that table; D and trimming were worked out from the DNA. Counted in this sample were approximately 170,000 clones; roughly 88% of them appeared once. In total, the top ten clones hold approximately 7% of the sample.

One collaborating source in Seattle enrolled patients during active infection and followed them longitudinally through the course of disease. The collaborating institutions used their own protocols to collect whole blood in K2EDTA tubes. For TCRbeta analysis, collaborators shipped samples in one of three forms: frozen whole blood, isolated PBMCs, or DNA extracted from either of those sample types. The CDR1 and CDR2 encoded by the germline V gene are ENHRY and SYGVKD. Relative to germline, V is 6 bases shorter and J is 8 bases shorter, with 13 bases between their ends. The CDR3 covers 13 residues, taking in both the cysteine and the phenylalanine. Of the read, only the CDR3 DNA is kept; its 39 bases are in frame from base 1. Concerning this clone itself: What this receptor recognizes is not known. Per-base quality was not reported, and no clone a single base away is much larger than it.

This TCR was sampled from a man aged 80 or over with COVID-19, enrolled during active disease. The chain employs TRBV10-3 and TRBJ1-4; a weak D assignment points to TRBD1 (6 bases agree). The sample consisted of peripheral blood. The DNA sequence is given as TGTGCCATCAGGGACAGTTCAGAAGAAAAACTGTTTTTT. Protein translation: CAIRDSSEEKLFF.